The clone carrying this T cell receptor (beta chain) was counted at least ten times. Its antigen is still unknown. Quantitative 5'-RACE was performed with molecular barcodes, and it yielded the TCR beta libraries. TCRdb re-called the 5' RACE reads with MiXCR, one entry per CDR3 protein. The sample includes about 190,000 distinct CDR3 sequences, around 13% of them seen just once. This record belongs to a study of CD8 T cells in ankylosing spondylitis. Study-level points and caveats: Significant enrichment of disease-linked clones was reportedly seen in matched ankylosing spondylitis synovial fluid. With a CD8+ phenotype, disease-linked clones were relatively rare in peripheral blood. Seven to nine highly homologous variants formed a TCR beta motif that appeared characteristic of ankylosing spondylitis blood.

V was clipped by 2 bases and J by 3 bases, with 5 bases between them. CDR1 SGHKS and CDR2 YYEKEE come from the germline V gene (reference sequence). CDR3 length equals 12 residues. This sequence was found in a female donor with ankylosing spondylitis or in good health (not recorded which). V usage is TRBV5-5 and J usage is TRBJ1-2; D not resolved. Sequencing was done on a sample of blood, either unsorted or a sorted T cell fraction (not recorded which). Written as DNA, the CDR3 is TGTGCCAGCAGCTTTTCGGACTATGGCTACACCTTC. It codes for CASSFSDYGYTF.